Reported below is one T cell receptor (beta chain). This sample was included in a study of siplizumab effects on memory and regulatory T cells. V dropped 6 bases and J dropped 6; count of bases not matched to a gene: 7. CDR1 is MNHNY and CDR2 is SVGAGI in the germline V gene (reference sequence). The CDR3 is 14 amino acids. Generated by immunoSEQ multiplex PCR, the TCRdb table keeps only in-frame clones and is missing some. The sample includes some 90,000 clones, over 80% seen only once; the top ten take approximately 15%. Sequenced input: CD4+ T cells sorted from blood. The V and J genes are TRBV6-6 and TRBJ2-3, with 9 bases lining up with TRBD2. This TCR was sampled from a human donor in good health. CDR3 sequence (DNA): TGTGCCAGCAGCTCGGGACTAGCAGGGGATACGCAGTATTTT. Encoded protein: CASSSGLAGDTQYF.